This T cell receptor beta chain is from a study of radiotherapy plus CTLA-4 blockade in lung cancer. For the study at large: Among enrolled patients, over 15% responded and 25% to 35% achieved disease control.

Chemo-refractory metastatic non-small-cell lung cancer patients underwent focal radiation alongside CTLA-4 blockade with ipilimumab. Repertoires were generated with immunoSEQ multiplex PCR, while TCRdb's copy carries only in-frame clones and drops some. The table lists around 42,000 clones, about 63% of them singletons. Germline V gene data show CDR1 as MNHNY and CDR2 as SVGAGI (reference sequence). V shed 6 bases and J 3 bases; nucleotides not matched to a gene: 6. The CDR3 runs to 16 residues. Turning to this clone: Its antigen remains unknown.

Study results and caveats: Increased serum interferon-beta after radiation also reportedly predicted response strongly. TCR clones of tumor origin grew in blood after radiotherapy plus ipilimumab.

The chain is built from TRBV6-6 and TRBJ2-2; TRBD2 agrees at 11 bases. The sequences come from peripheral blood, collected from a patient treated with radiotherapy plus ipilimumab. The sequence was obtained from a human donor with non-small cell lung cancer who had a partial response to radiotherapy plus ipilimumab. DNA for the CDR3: TGTGCCAGCAGCCGGGGACTAGCGGACTACACCGGGGAGCTGTTTTTT. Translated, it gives CASSRGLADYTGELFF.